These T cell receptor beta chains were read from a single sample in a study of T cell repertoires in cytomegalovirus infection. TCRdb recomputed calls from the reads with MiXCR, one row per CDR3 protein. The sample includes about 240,000 distinct CDR3 sequences, approximately 7% of them seen just once. Sequencing was performed on PBMCs. The receptor source for this set is a human donor in good health (CMV status not recorded). Some clones in this sample may be carry-over from other donors' samples. Each CDR3 is given with its conserved first and last residue. A D gene is named only where the DNA matches it firmly.

V	D	length	J	CDR3
TRBV6-2/TRBV6-3	.	15	TRBJ2-3	CASRTELITTDTQYF
TRBV6-1	TRBD1	20	TRBJ1-2	CASSEIGYRGLGVADYGYTF
TRBV13	.	14	TRBJ1-2	CASSHLDNNYGYTF
TRBV12-3/TRBV12-4	TRBD2	16	TRBJ2-1	CASSSREAGVTNEQFF
TRBV12-3/TRBV12-4	.	15	TRBJ1-5	CASSFSRLGNQPQHF
TRBV5-1	.	14	TRBJ1-1	CASSLGGDDTEAFF
TRBV30	.	13	TRBJ1-1	CARNRPGNTEAFF
TRBV6-6	TRBD2	14	TRBJ2-3	CASGGGSWEDTQYF
TRBV20-1	.	12	TRBJ2-7	CSATGEALEQYF
TRBV4-3	.	16	TRBJ1-6	CASSHLGMVGASPLHF
TRBV15	TRBD1	15	TRBJ1-1	CATSTRGQMNTEAFF
TRBV28	.	15	TRBJ1-2	CASSPDRNLNYGYTF
TRBV3-1	.	15	TRBJ2-2	CASSLVTGNTGELFF
TRBV2	TRBD2	14	TRBJ2-3	CASWQRGFTDTQYF
TRBV4-2	.	16	TRBJ1-4	CASSQEGAATNEKLFF
TRBV2	.	13	TRBJ2-1	CASSDGGADEQFF
TRBV2	TRBD1	16	TRBJ2-1	CASSLDRGFGVNEQFF
TRBV2	.	16	TRBJ1-6	CASSEALETGNTPLHF
TRBV6-1	.	13	TRBJ1-5	CASREGPNQPQHF
TRBV6-6	.	13	TRBJ2-2	CASSSSNTGELFF
TRBV7-2	.	15	TRBJ1-2	CASSLFQGPGRGYTF
TRBV12-3/TRBV12-4	.	15	TRBJ1-6	CASSFASPYNSPLHF
TRBV7-2	.	16	TRBJ2-5	CASSLGAAGPGETQYF
TRBV7-2	.	13	TRBJ1-3	CASSPRSGNTIYF
TRBV12-3/TRBV12-4	TRBD2	15	TRBJ2-1	CASITIGGAGNEQFF
TRBV29-1	.	12	TRBJ1-5	CSVRNAGQPQHF
TRBV7-2	.	11	TRBJ2-5	CASSRTETQYF
TRBV28	.	13	TRBJ1-5	CASRKQGSQPQHF
TRBV20-1	.	13	TRBJ1-5	CSASEGWAQPQHF
TRBV7-9	TRBD1	14	TRBJ2-2	CASSKTGDTGELFF
TRBV20-1	TRBD1	14	TRBJ1-2	CSAVGTDRNYGYTF
TRBV12-3/TRBV12-4	.	11	TRBJ2-1	CASSYYNEQFF
TRBV6-5	TRBD2	15	TRBJ2-1	CASRVTSGGYNEQFF
TRBV6-1	.	13	TRBJ2-2	CASSSRDPGELFF
TRBV28	.	14	TRBJ2-3	CASRPASSTDTQYF
TRBV20-1	.	14	TRBJ2-6	CSAPDRSGANVLTF
TRBV6-6	.	14	TRBJ1-4	CASSFLSQGEKLFF
TRBV5-1	TRBD2	17	TRBJ2-1	CASSLSLASGSYNEQFF
TRBV6-5	TRBD2	14	TRBJ2-2	CASSQRGRTGELFF
TRBV6-5	.	15	TRBJ2-2	CASRTSGILSRELFF
TRBV19	.	13	TRBJ1-1	CASSDRGVTEAFF
TRBV6-2/TRBV6-3	TRBD1	14	TRBJ1-6	CASSYGGQGSPLHF
TRBV7-9	.	15	TRBJ2-5	CASSLSGGTQETQYF
TRBV29-1	TRBD1	13	TRBJ1-1	CSVSQGAYTEAFF
TRBV20-1	TRBD2	15	TRBJ2-1	CSALRLAGGWDEQFF
TRBV5-4	.	13	TRBJ2-1	CASSLGLTNEQFF
TRBV11-2	TRBD1	15	TRBJ2-7	CASSRNHRGTYEQYF